This is a list of T cell receptor beta chains from one sample in a study of cytomegalovirus exposure and HLA in healthy donors. Produced via immunoSEQ multiplex PCR; TCRdb's table is partial and in-frame only. Among 100,000 to 150,000 clones listed, more than 60% were seen once. Sequencing was carried out using PBMCs. The receptors here all came from a woman aged 18-30 years in good health and CMV-seronegative. CDR3s include the opening cysteine and the closing phenylalanine or tryptophan. The D gene is left open where the match is weak. Clone size is shown for a subset of rows, as once, few, many or a class of expanded clone.

v_gene	abundance	j_gene	d_gene	CDR3aa	CDR3nt
TRBV27	NA	TRBJ1-1	NA	CASSLRGPTEAFF	TGTGCCAGCAGTCTACGCGGTCCCACTGAAGCTTTCTTT
TRBV7-9	NA	TRBJ2-1	TRBD2	CASSLLLLAGANEQFF	TGTGCCAGCAGCTTGTTGTTGCTAGCGGGAGCAAATGAGCAGTTCTTC
TRBV7-2	NA	TRBJ2-7	TRBD2	CASSLTRGLIGAGVNEQYF	TGTGCCAGCAGCCTTACTAGGGGACTGATCGGAGCGGGAGTAAACGAGCAGTACTTC
TRBV2	few	TRBJ1-5	TRBD1	CASSLDRMRNQPQHF	TGTGCCAGCAGTCTGGACAGGATGCGCAATCAGCCCCAGCATTTT
TRBV2	few	TRBJ2-1	TRBD1	CASKGQGALQFF	TGTGCCAGCAAAGGACAGGGGGCCCTCCAGTTCTTC
TRBV5-1	NA	TRBJ2-2	TRBD2	CASSLWGLADTGELFF	TGCGCCAGCAGCTTGTGGGGACTAGCGGACACCGGGGAGCTGTTTTTT
TRBV5-6	once	TRBJ1-1	NA	CASSLWPTEAFF	TGTGCCAGCAGCTTGTGGCCCACTGAAGCTTTCTTT
TRBV10-1	NA	TRBJ2-5	TRBD2	CASSESLSRREQYF	TGCGCCAGCAGTGAGTCGCTTTCCAGGCGGGAGCAGTACTTC
TRBV29-1	NA	TRBJ2-3	NA	CSAPGSWTDTQYF	TGCAGCGCGCCGGGGTCATGGACAGATACGCAGTATTTT
TRBV7-2	NA	TRBJ1-1	NA	CASSERGPGGVNTEAFF	TGTGCCAGCAGCGAGAGGGGACCGGGGGGCGTAAACACTGAAGCTTTCTTT
TRBV11-2	NA	TRBJ2-6	NA	CASSFQGGAGANVLTF	TGTGCCAGCAGCTTCCAGGGAGGCGCTGGGGCCAACGTCCTGACTTTC
TRBV19	NA	TRBJ2-7	NA	CASSISSDSDEQYF	TGTGCCAGTAGTATCTCATCCGATTCGGACGAGCAGTACTTC
TRBV7-9	NA	TRBJ2-1	TRBD2	CASSSGLRPYNEQFF	TGTGCCAGCAGCTCGGGACTACGCCCCTACAATGAGCAGTTCTTC